This T cell receptor (beta chain) was sequenced in a study of tumor-infiltrating lymphocytes in oesophageal squamous cell carcinoma (dated by TCRdb to the mid-2010s). On this clonotype itself: The antigen this receptor binds is unknown. It has no much larger one-base neighbor in the sample; base qualities were not kept.

V is reduced by 1 base and J by 7 bases, leaving a spacing of 10 bases between them. Inclusive of the bounding cysteine and phenylalanine, the CDR3 is 14 residues long. Solely the CDR3 DNA is kept, with 42 bases framed from the first base. The germline V gene yields SGHTA for CDR1 and FQGNSA for CDR2. Library preparation was by PCR. Data came from an Illumina HiSeq 2000. Through fastp at Q25 and MiXCR, TCRdb rebuilt clones from the public reads, retaining in-frame beta chains. Each entry merges the rows of one CDR3 protein and shows their most common DNA and genes. This sample has 10,000 to 15,000 distinct CDR3 sequences in its table, and around 56% of those were observed once. The top ten clones comprise roughly 32% of the sample.

Sequenced: esophageal tumor tissue. The sequence is built from TRBV7-2 and TRBJ1-4; no D gene is confidently identified. The sequence came from a female donor with esophageal squamous cell carcinoma. The DNA reads as follows: TGTGCCAGCAGCTTAGGGGCGTCTGGTGAAAAACTGTTTTTT. This gives the protein CASSLGASGEKLFF.